The 3 T cell receptor beta chains below were found in one sample sequenced in a study of cytomegalovirus exposure and HLA in healthy donors. The PCR contained 60 Vbeta and 13 Jbeta primers. Repertoires were generated with immunoSEQ multiplex PCR, while TCRdb's copy carries only in-frame clones and drops some. This sample has fewer than 200,000 clones, with over 70% found just once. Sequencing used PBMCs. Every receptor here comes from a man aged 40-49 years in good health and CMV-seropositive.

The J gene is TRBJ1-6, the V gene TRBV5-1, with a tentative D call TRBD1 (5 bases). The germline CDR1 and CDR2 sequences are SGHRS and YFSETQ. The CDR3 covers 16 residues. With 0 bases removed from V and 4 bases from J, the gap between germline ends came to 11 bases. The CDR3: CASSLGDSGYNSPLHF. The CDR3 DNA reads as TGCGCCAGCAGCTTGGGTGACAGTGGGTATAATTCACCCCTCCACTTT.

The chain joins TRBV6-1 to TRBJ1-2, with 7 bases aligning to TRBD1. The CDR3 totals 13 residues. Trimming cost V 5 bases and J 4 bases; bases outside gene matches: 4. Germline V gene data show CDR1 as MNHNS and CDR2 as SASEGT. The CDR3 reads CASSTGTVYGYTF. The CDR3 nucleotides are TGTGCCAGCAGTACCGGGACAGTCTATGGCTACACCTTC.

The CDR3 nucleotides read TGCGCCAGCAGCTTGGCTCCCCTGGAGACCCAGTACTTC. It specifies CASSLAPLETQYF. This chain uses TRBV5-1 with TRBJ2-5; no reliable D call. CDR1 is SGHRS and CDR2 is YFSETQ in the germline V gene. The CDR3 runs to 13 residues. Trimming left V 0 bases short and J 5 bases short, with 8 bases between.